The 24 T cell receptor beta chains below come from one sample, sequenced in a study of radiotherapy plus CTLA-4 blockade in lung cancer. Produced via immunoSEQ multiplex PCR; TCRdb's table is partial and in-frame only. There are over 80,000 clones in the sample; 83% occur only once, and roughly 0.85% lies in the top ten. Sequencing used peripheral blood, obtained from a patient treated with radiotherapy plus ipilimumab. The source is a human donor with non-small cell lung cancer who had stable disease on radiotherapy plus ipilimumab.

This sequence joins TRBV10-2 and TRBJ1-5; D gene unclear. The CDR3 extends over 14 amino acids. CDR1 and CDR2 (germline): WSHSY, SAAADI. The V end was cut by 0 bases, the J end by 3 bases, with 6 bases between. CDR3 amino acids: CASSESDINQPQHF. In DNA form, the CDR3 reads TGCGCCAGCAGTGAGTCCGACATCAATCAGCCCCAGCATTTT.

This clone was detected only once. The V gene is TRBV19, the J gene TRBJ2-7, with 8 bases identical to TRBD2. The germline V gene encodes CDR1 LNHDA and CDR2 SQIVND (reference sequence). CDR3 length: 14 amino acids. V dropped 6 bases and J dropped 7; count of bases not matched to a gene: 11. CDR3 sequence (DNA): TGTGCCAGTAGGTGGCGGGGGGCCGAGGGAGAGCAGTACTTC. It specifies CASRWRGAEGEQYF.

The rearrangement links TRBV14 to TRBJ2-7; 8 bases fit TRBD1. Trimming cost V 5 bases and J 6 bases; bases outside gene matches: 9. The CDR3 contains 14 residues. Germline CDR1 SGHDN, CDR2 FVKESK. The CDR3 reads CASSARQGYGEQYF. The CDR3, as DNA: TGTGCCAGCAGCGCCCGACAGGGGTACGGCGAGCAGTACTTC. The whole variable domain, remainder taken from reference TRBV14 and TRBJ2-7, is EAGVTQFPSHSVIEKGQTVTLRCDPISGHDNLYWYRRVMGKEIKFLLHFVKESKQDESGMPNNRFLAERTGGTYSTLKVQPAELEDSGVYFCASSARQGYGEQYFGPGTRLTVT.

The chain is built from TRBV9 and TRBJ2-3; 9 nucleotides match TRBD2. The CDR3 loop spans 17 amino acids. V shed 3 bases, J shed 0 bases, and the junction held 8 bases outside the gene matches. The germline CDR1 and CDR2 sequences are SGDLS and YYNGEE. CDR3: CASSESRLAESTDTQYF. CDR3 nucleotides: TGTGCCAGCAGCGAATCCAGACTAGCGGAGAGCACAGATACGCAGTATTTT.

J is TRBJ1-2 and V is TRBV19, with TRBD1 matching 8 bases. The germline V gene encodes CDR1 LNHDA and CDR2 SQIVND (reference sequence). The V segment lost 3 bases and the J segment 6 bases; nucleotides outside the gene matches: 6. The CDR3 is 14 amino acids. CDR3: CASSIDRGRDGYTF. The CDR3 nucleotides are TGTGCCAGTAGTATCGACAGGGGTAGGGATGGCTACACCTTC.

In DNA form, the CDR3 reads TGTGCCAGCAGCCGGCCGGGGTCCACTGAAGCTTTCTTT. Protein: CASSRPGSTEAFF. The V and J genes are TRBV5-4 and TRBJ1-1; D ambiguous. Trimming left V 4 bases short and J 4 bases short, with 11 bases between. Germline V gene data show CDR1 as SGHNT and CDR2 as YYREEE (reference sequence). CDR3 length equals 13 residues.

Remarks on this clone: Mismatch with germline at one junction end may stem from a read error. The rearrangement links TRBV4-2 to TRBJ2-1; 13 bases are a match to TRBD2. The CDR3 extends over 16 amino acids. Per germline, CDR1 LGHNA and CDR2 YNFKEQ. The CDR3 coding sequence is TGTGCCAGCAACCAATTCACTAGCGGGGGGGCCAGTAAGCAGTTCTTC. Translation gives CASNQFTSGGASKQFF.

The rearrangement uses TRBV5-1 and TRBJ2-1, with D tentatively TRBD2 (6 bases). This CDR3 region has 16 residues. V lost 1 base, J lost 4 bases, and 15 bases lay in between. The germline V gene encodes CDR1 SGHRS and CDR2 YFSETQ. Here the CDR3 DNA reads TGCGCCAGCAGCTTGACAGCCGGTGGGGGGTACAATGAGCAGTTCTTC. Amino acid sequence: CASSLTAGGGYNEQFF. Full variable domain (outside the CDR3, taken from reference TRBV5-1 and TRBJ2-1): KAGVTQTPRYLIKTRGQQVTLSCSPISGHRSVSWYQQTPGQGLQFLFEYFSETQRNKGNFPGRFSGRQFSNSRSEMNVSTLELGDSALYLCASSLTAGGGYNEQFFGPGTRLTVL.

The chain carries TRBV27 and TRBJ2-3; TRBD2 matches 7 bases. Germline loops: CDR1 MNHEY, CDR2 SMNVEV (reference sequence). This CDR3 spans 18 amino acids. Trimming at V came to 8 bases and at J to 6 bases, leaving 23 bases not matched to a gene. The CDR3 region is CASLAQAGSYPPPDTQYF. For the CDR3, the DNA is TGTGCCAGCTTAGCACAAGCGGGGTCTTACCCCCCCCCGGATACGCAGTATTTT.

The V and J genes are TRBV18 and TRBJ1-1, with TRBD1 matching 7 bases. Germline CDR1 reads KGHSH; CDR2 reads LQKENI. CDR3 length equals 15 residues. Trimming cost V 1 base and J 4 bases; bases outside gene matches: 6. CDR3 nucleotides: TGTGCCAGCTCACCACTCGGCAGGGGGACCACTGAAGCTTTCTTT. The encoded protein is CASSPLGRGTTEAFF.

The chain couples TRBV5-5 to TRBJ2-7, with 7 bases identical to TRBD1. Trimming cost V 3 bases and J 4 bases; bases outside gene matches: 4. This CDR3 region has 13 residues. Germline CDR1 and CDR2: SGHKS and YYEKEE (reference sequence). CDR3 amino acids: CASSSGTAYEQYF. Here the CDR3 DNA reads TGTGCCAGCAGCTCCGGGACAGCATACGAGCAGTACTTC.

This clone has just a few counts. The chain recombines TRBV19 with TRBJ2-2; D remains ambiguous. Germline-derived CDR1 and CDR2 are LNHDA and SQIVND (reference sequence). The CDR3 has 14 residues. V was cut by 6 bases and J by 4 bases, with 12 bases left in between. In nucleotides, the CDR3 is TGTGCCAGTAGGCTCCGACATCTCACCGGGGAGCTGTTTTTT. It is translated as CASRLRHLTGELFF.

The chain joins TRBV29-1 to TRBJ1-1, with 11 bases identical to TRBD1. This CDR3 is built from 12 residues. Germline loops: CDR1 SQVTM, CDR2 ANQGSEA. After removal of 8 bases from V and 5 bases from J, the junction contained 4 bases not matched to a gene. CDR3 in amino acids: CSTGQGETEAFF. The CDR3 nucleotides read TGCAGCACGGGACAGGGGGAGACTGAAGCTTTCTTT.

This sequence joins TRBV6-5 and TRBJ1-4, with 7 bases that match TRBD1. The CDR3 has 15 residues. Germline CDR1 and CDR2: MNHEY and SVGAGI. The junction had 9 bases not matched to a gene; V was cut back by 6 bases and J by 5 bases. CDR3 coding DNA: TGTGCCAGCAGGGTTAACAGGGGAGTGAATGAAAAACTGTTTTTT. Amino acids: CASRVNRGVNEKLFF.

V gene TRBV2 combines with J gene TRBJ1-5; D is uncertain. V lost 2 bases to trimming and J lost 2 bases, with 13 bases between them. The germline CDR1 and CDR2 sequences are SNHLY and FYNNEI. The CDR3 length is 16 residues. This CDR3 reads CASSESPAVGNQPQHF. The DNA for the CDR3 is TGTGCCAGCAGTGAAAGCCCCGCGGTAGGCAATCAGCCCCAGCATTTT.

The chain couples TRBV7-9 to TRBJ1-2; 9 bases match TRBD1. The J segment lost 8 bases and the V segment lost 0 bases, leaving 13 bases of the junction unmatched. Germline V gene sequence: CDR1 SEHNR, CDR2 FQNEAQ (reference sequence). The CDR3 sequence is 17 residues long. CDR3 sequence reads: CASSLARGSQGALGYTF. DNA for the CDR3: TGTGCCAGCAGCTTAGCTAGGGGGTCACAGGGGGCGCTCGGCTACACCTTC.

This chain connects TRBV28 to TRBJ2-7; D might be TRBD1 or TRBD2, each matching 5 bases. V was trimmed by 8 bases and J by 0 bases, leaving 11 bases between them. The CDR3 runs 13 residues. From germline, CDR1 is MDHEN and CDR2 SYDVKM. Written as DNA, the CDR3 is TGTGCCAGCTTTGGGGGAAGCTCCTACGAGCAGTACTTC. This encodes CASFGGSSYEQYF.

The V gene is TRBV9, the J gene TRBJ1-5, with D possibly TRBD1 on 5 matching bases. Germline V gives CDR1 SGDLS, CDR2 YYNGEE. The CDR3 runs to 15 residues. V was trimmed by 4 bases and J by 1 base, leaving 12 bases between them. The CDR3 nucleotides are TGTGCCAGCAGCCCTGGGGGGATGAGCAATCAGCCCCAGCATTTT. It encodes CASSPGGMSNQPQHF.

The V call is TRBV29-1, the J call TRBJ2-7; TRBD1 might be the D (6 bases). Germline lookup yields CDR1 SQVTM and CDR2 ANQGSEA. V dropped 5 bases and J dropped 0 bases, with 14 bases sitting between them. The CDR3 totals 14 residues. The CDR3 DNA follows: TGCAGCGTTCGCACAACAGGGAGCTCCTACGAGCAGTACTTC. It specifies CSVRTTGSSYEQYF.

This rearrangement joins TRBV5-1 to TRBJ2-2, with 9 bases fitting TRBD2. Germline CDR1 is SGHRS and CDR2 is YFSETQ. This CDR3 region has 17 residues. V shed 0 bases and J 5 bases; nucleotides not matched to a gene: 8. CDR3 protein: CASSLGGLAGTTGELFF. As DNA, the CDR3 is TGCGCCAGCAGCTTGGGTGGTCTAGCGGGAACTACCGGGGAGCTGTTTTTT.

V usage is TRBV7-2 and J usage is TRBJ2-7; D possibly corresponds to TRBD2 (7 bases). CDR1 and CDR2 (germline): SGHTA, FQGNSA. This CDR3 comprises 15 residues. Trimming removed 1 base from V and 2 bases from J, with 12 bases in between. The chain's CDR3 is CASSLEGGGPYEQYF. The CDR3 region has the DNA TGTGCCAGCAGCTTAGAAGGGGGGGGCCCCTACGAGCAGTACTTC.

This clone occurred a few times. The genes are TRBV19 and TRBJ2-7, with 10 bases aligning to TRBD2. The CDR3 consists of 13 residues. Per germline, CDR1 LNHDA and CDR2 SQIVND (reference sequence). The junction had 6 bases not matched to a gene; V was cut back by 6 bases and J by 7 bases. The DNA of the CDR3 is TGTGCCAGTAGCACTAGCGGGACAAGGGAGCAGTACTTC. Its protein product is CASSTSGTREQYF. Variable domain in full (rest from reference TRBV19 and TRBJ2-7): DGGITQSPKYLFRKEGQNVTLSCEQNLNHDAMYWYRQDPGQGLRLIYYSQIVNDFQKGDIAEGYSVSREKKESFPLTVTSAQKNPTAFYLCASSTSGTREQYFGPGTRLTVT.

The chain couples TRBV2 to TRBJ2-3; D unclear. The CDR3 is 12 amino acids. Germline V CDR1 and CDR2: SNHLY, FYNNEI. The V and J ends lost 6 bases and 6 bases respectively, with 10 bases between them. CDR3 protein: CASRESPDTQYF. The CDR3 nucleotides are TGTGCCAGCAGAGAGTCCCCCGATACGCAGTATTTT.

The chain recombines TRBV10-2 with TRBJ1-5; TRBD1 aligns across 7 bases. The length of the CDR3 is 16 residues. Trimming cost V 2 bases and J 6 bases; bases outside gene matches: 10. Germline CDR1 WSHSY, CDR2 SAAADI. CDR3 DNA sequence: TGCGCCAGCAGTGAGGGGGGGGCAGGGGGAAGTCAGCCCCAGCATTTT. Protein sequence: CASSEGGAGGSQPQHF.